Listed below are T cell receptor beta chains from one sample, sequenced in a study of T cells in localized non-small cell lung cancer. Sequencing used immunoSEQ multiplex PCR; TCRdb keeps in-frame clones, though not all of them. The table lists 3,000 to 3,500 clones, around 28% of them singletons. The starting material was lung tumor tissue, obtained before any cancer treatment. The receptors derive from a man aged 40 to 70 with stage I lung adenocarcinoma. The CDR3 runs from the conserved cysteine through the conserved F or W. D genes are given only for firm matches. Rows may omit the clone size; those that give it use once, few, many or a size class.

V: TRBV19
D: -
size: -
J: TRBJ2-5
CDR3: CASSIMETQYF
DNA: TGTGCCAGTAGTATCATGGAGACCCAGTACTTC

V: TRBV6-8
D: TRBD1
size: few
J: TRBJ2-2
CDR3: CASSPRRDSYTGELFF
DNA: TGTGCCAGCAGTCCCCGCCGGGACAGTTACACCGGGGAGCTGTTTTTT

V: TRBV30
D: -
size: -
J: TRBJ1-2
CDR3: CAWSLPGQGGGYTF
DNA: TGTGCCTGGAGTCTCCCGGGGCAGGGTGGCGGCTACACCTTC

V: TRBV11-3
D: -
size: -
J: TRBJ1-6
CDR3: CASSFSAGDSPLHF
DNA: TGTGCCAGCAGCTTCAGCGCAGGCGATTCACCCCTCCACTTT

V: TRBV9
D: -
size: -
J: TRBJ2-1
CDR3: CASSARRQGTWNEQFF
DNA: TGTGCCAGCAGTGCCCGGAGGCAGGGGACCTGGAATGAGCAGTTCTTC

V: TRBV6-8
D: TRBD2
size: few
J: TRBJ2-3
CDR3: CASGLADGTDTQYF
DNA: TGTGCCAGTGGACTAGCGGACGGCACAGATACGCAGTATTTT

V: TRBV6-8
D: -
size: few
J: TRBJ1-5
CDR3: CASSSGGHQPQHF
DNA: TGTGCCAGCAGTTCGGGGGGGCATCAGCCCCAGCATTTT

V: TRBV11-3
D: TRBD1
size: few
J: TRBJ1-6
CDR3: CASSSGQGASSYNSPLHF
DNA: TGTGCCAGCAGCTCCGGACAGGGGGCAAGCTCCTATAATTCACCCCTCCACTTT

V: TRBV11-3
D: -
size: few
J: TRBJ2-5
CDR3: CASRSTGSRETQYF
DNA: TGTGCCAGCAGGTCCACAGGATCTCGGGAGACCCAGTACTTC

V: TRBV6-8
D: TRBD1
size: -
J: TRBJ2-1
CDR3: CASSYDNRGNEQFF
DNA: TGTGCCAGCAGTTACGACAACAGGGGGAATGAGCAGTTCTTC

V: TRBV30
D: -
size: -
J: TRBJ1-6
CDR3: CAWSGTVNSPLHF
DNA: TGTGCCTGGAGTGGGACTGTGAATTCACCCCTCCACTTT

V: TRBV28
D: TRBD1
size: few
J: TRBJ2-7
CDR3: CASRRATGDLFYEQYF
DNA: TGTGCCAGCAGGCGCGCGACAGGGGACCTCTTCTACGAGCAGTACTTC

V: TRBV9
D: -
size: few
J: TRBJ1-4
CDR3: CASSGTQRPNEKLFF
DNA: TGTGCCAGCAGTGGGACGCAAAGACCAAATGAAAAACTGTTTTTT

V: TRBV29-1
D: -
size: -
J: TRBJ1-5
CDR3: CSVVGDLNQPQHF
DNA: TGCAGCGTTGTGGGGGACCTGAATCAGCCCCAGCATTTT

V: TRBV18
D: -
size: large
J: TRBJ1-2
CDR3: CASSRVRGQEGYTF
DNA: TGTGCCAGCTCACGAGTTCGGGGGCAGGAAGGCTACACCTTC

V: TRBV19
D: -
size: -
J: TRBJ1-2
CDR3: CASSREDSPSYGYTF
DNA: TGTGCCAGTAGTAGGGAGGACAGTCCAAGCTATGGCTACACCTTC

V: TRBV11-3
D: -
size: -
J: TRBJ1-5
CDR3: CASSHDISNQPQHF
DNA: TGTGCCAGCAGCCATGACATTAGCAATCAGCCCCAGCATTTT

V: TRBV6-8
D: -
size: few
J: TRBJ1-2
CDR3: CAISLSGGNYGYTF
DNA: TGTGCCATCAGTCTCTCCGGAGGAAACTATGGCTACACCTTC

V: TRBV19
D: -
size: few
J: TRBJ1-2
CDR3: CASSSTEMGGYTF
DNA: TGTGCCAGTAGTTCAACAGAGATGGGGGGCTACACCTTC

V: TRBV6-1
D: -
size: few
J: TRBJ1-2
CDR3: CASSEGEIGYGYTF
DNA: TGTGCCAGCAGTGAAGGGGAGATCGGCTATGGCTACACCTTC

V: TRBV9
D: TRBD1
size: many
J: TRBJ1-3
CDR3: CASSRDSGGNTIYF
DNA: TGTGCCAGCAGTCGGGACAGTGGGGGAAACACCATATATTTT

V: TRBV28
D: TRBD2
size: few
J: TRBJ2-1
CDR3: CASSWGRGEQFF
DNA: TGTGCCAGCAGTTGGGGGAGGGGTGAGCAGTTCTTC

V: TRBV19
D: -
size: few
J: TRBJ1-4
CDR3: CASSGPAKILFF
DNA: TGTGCCAGTAGTGGCCCGGCGAAGATACTGTTTTTT

V: TRBV11-3
D: -
size: medium-sized
J: TRBJ2-3
CDR3: CASSLSGTVADTQYF
DNA: TGTGCCAGCAGCCTCAGTGGGACCGTCGCAGATACGCAGTATTTT

V: TRBV11-3
D: TRBD2
size: -
J: TRBJ2-4
CDR3: CASSQRAGGRDIQYF
DNA: TGTGCCAGCAGCCAGAGAGCGGGGGGGCGTGACATTCAGTACTTC

V: TRBV30
D: TRBD1
size: -
J: TRBJ1-1
CDR3: CAWTGQIPEAFF
DNA: TGTGCCTGGACGGGACAGATTCCTGAAGCTTTCTTT

V: TRBV28
D: TRBD1
size: -
J: TRBJ1-2
CDR3: CASSSTGVGGYGYTF
DNA: TGTGCCAGCAGTTCGACAGGGGTCGGAGGCTATGGCTACACCTTC

V: TRBV9
D: -
size: few
J: TRBJ2-1
CDR3: CASSLQGSDEQFF
DNA: TGTGCCAGCAGCCTCCAGGGTTCCGATGAGCAGTTCTTC

V: TRBV9
D: -
size: large
J: TRBJ1-1
CDR3: CASSEQEMNTEAFF
DNA: TGTGCCAGCAGTGAACAGGAGATGAACACTGAAGCTTTCTTT

V: TRBV28
D: -
size: -
J: TRBJ2-5
CDR3: CASRTQGQETQYF
DNA: TGTGCCAGCAGGACCCAGGGTCAAGAGACCCAGTACTTC

V: TRBV19
D: -
size: -
J: TRBJ2-7
CDR3: CASSIQGTVSYEQYF
DNA: TGTGCCAGTAGTATCCAGGGGACCGTATCCTACGAGCAGTACTTC

V: TRBV4-1
D: -
size: -
J: TRBJ2-1
CDR3: CASSRAAGLSYNEQFF
DNA: TGCGCCAGCAGCCGCGCTGCGGGACTTTCCTACAATGAGCAGTTCTTC

V: TRBV18
D: -
size: few
J: TRBJ2-6
CDR3: CASSPSNSGANVLTF
DNA: TGTGCCAGCTCACCAAGCAACTCTGGGGCCAACGTCCTGACTTTC

V: TRBV11-1
D: TRBD2
size: -
J: TRBJ2-2
CDR3: CASSLVAGGDTGELFF
DNA: TGTGCCAGCAGCTTAGTTGCGGGGGGTGACACCGGGGAGCTGTTTTTT

V: TRBV11-3
D: -
size: medium-sized
J: TRBJ2-5
CDR3: CASSQKPGTLVGTQYF
DNA: TGTGCCAGCAGCCAGAAACCCGGGACACTAGTTGGGACCCAGTACTTC